A single TCR beta chain is shown here with its context. Its specificity is unknown. Donors were Caucasian adults residing in Nashville, Tennessee, USA. The data stem from a study of shared clonotypes between healthy human individuals. For the study at large: Donor composition was a couple of women and three men, aged 18 to 49.

Here immunoSEQ multiplex PCR was the method, and the copy in TCRdb shows in-frame clones only, minus some. This sample carries 550,000 to 800,000 clones, roughly 87% of them seen once, and the ten largest clones take 34%. CDR3 size: 13 residues. V was shortened by 1 base and J by 5 bases, with 10 bases between the two germline ends. The germline CDR1 and CDR2 sequences are SGHRS and YFSETQ. Study results and limitations: The study's rarefaction showed incomplete sorted-subset sequencing despite large depth. Among donors, the sharing of clonotypes was expected to be influenced by sequencing depth.

The chain joins TRBV5-1 to TRBJ2-7, with D perhaps TRBD1 or TRBD2 (5 bases each). The sequencing sample was made of memory CD8+ T cells from PBMCs. The sample's subset: CD45RO+ cells pooled with CCR7-negative TemRA cells. This receptor was taken from a man aged 18 to 35 in good health. Some clones in this sample may be carry-over from other donors' samples. The DNA of the CDR3 is TGCGCCAGCAGCTTGTGGGGACCCGACGAGCAGTACTTC. Translation gives CASSLWGPDEQYF.